A single T cell receptor (beta chain) is shown here with its context. There is no known antigen for this receptor. There are no base qualities to consult, and no much larger clone falls within one base. The entry originates in a study of T cell responses to AZD1222 COVID-19 vaccine (dated by TCRdb to about 2021). General notes on the study: AZD1222 recipients whose second dose came at about 4 weeks and those whose second dose came at about 12 weeks were combined into one group, since spike-specific TCR depth and breadth did not differ between the two schedules. TCR sequencing was performed for 230 to 250 trial participants, of whom 200 to 220 were given two doses of AZD1222 and about 25 were given two doses of MenACWY control vaccine. Trial participants were enrolled by age into subgroups of 18-55, 56-69 and 70-plus years, and around 140, 26 and 57 TCR-sequenced participants, respectively, were included in these subgroups. On the study overall, not on this receptor specifically: In the small 56-69-year group, the increase in depth fell short of significance, most likely because of low power. Conclusions about previously exposed vaccinees were limited because only six AZD1222 recipients were SARS-CoV-2 seropositive at baseline. No day 14 peak-response samples were available, so repertoires were characterized only after the peak T cell response. Participants were mostly white British, with more females than males. The authors suggested clonal diversity may have been underestimated. A significant rise in spike-specific TCR breadth and depth was observed after two AZD1222 doses relative to day 0 and relative to MenACWY recipients. CD4 TCRs associated with the vaccine covered the entire spike protein, and the dominant responses were in regions 160-218 and 743-854. Reportedly, almost half of the unique spike-specific TCRs recognized epitopes lying outside the regions that are mutated in the B.1.351 and B.1.1.7 variants.

The time point tag for this specimen amounts to: baseline before first vaccination. Vaccinee samples came from UK trials COV001 and COV002, including a single-blind randomized controlled phase 2/3 trial of AZD1222 (ChAdOx1 nCoV-19) in healthy adults. Trial participant PBMC samples were collected at day 0 and day 28 after the second dose for TCRbeta chain sequencing. The CDR3 regions of human TCRbeta chains were analyzed by immunosequencing. On the study's bioinformatics: Repertoire TCRs were matched against a reference library of SARS-CoV-2-specific TCRs generated with the MIRA antigen-specificity platform. Breadth meant the fraction of unique TCRs that were SARS-CoV-2-associated, whereas depth meant the fraction of total T cells that were SARS-CoV-2-associated. Using the MIRA data, each spike-specific TCR was assigned both to the spike region to which the TCR was reactive and to a CD4 or CD8 class. Log10-transformed breadth and depth values were compared by one-way ANOVA with Sidak's multiple comparisons tests. TCRdb carries this immuneACCESS record with in-frame sequences only. Its versions omit some clonotypes, under half of them owing to an unresolved V gene in the studies checked, with the rest unexplained. That table supplies the V and J calls and clone size; D and trimming were determined from the DNA. The sample has some 120,000 clones on record, just over 90% of them singletons. Roughly 7% of the sample is taken by the ten largest.

CDR1 and CDR2 are read off the germline V gene as MNHEY and SVGEGT. Inclusive of the bounding cysteine and phenylalanine, the CDR3 is 13 residues long. Only the CDR3 DNA is retained, 39 bases long and in frame from the first base. The germline V end is reduced by 4 bases and the J end by 2 bases; junction bases left unmatched: 2. This sample comprised peripheral blood, obtained on day 0 of AZD1222 vaccination. The rearranged chain carries TRBV6-2 or TRBV6-3 and TRBJ2-7; 7 bases in the middle match TRBD2. The receptor comes from an adult in good health. In nucleotide form, the sequence is TGTGCCAGCAGTTGGGGAGGGGCCTACGAGCAGTACTTC. Its translation is CASSWGGAYEQYF.